A selection of T cell receptor beta chains follows, all from one sample in a study of T cells in Graves' hyperthyroidism and ophthalmopathy. TCRdb reprocessed the multiplex PCR reads with MiXCR, giving one entry per CDR3 protein. The data show some 600,000 distinct CDR3 sequences, with 35% to 55% seen just once and 8.2% held by the top ten. The sample comprised peripheral blood or thyroid tissue (not recorded which). These receptors were obtained from a woman aged 18 to 35 with Graves' hyperthyroidism. Both conserved end residues are part of each CDR3. A D gene is named only where the DNA matches it firmly. Expanded clones are given a class, and other clones once, few, many or no size at all.

clone_size	v_call	d_call	j_call	cdr3_nt	cdr3_aa
-	TRBV7-2	TRBD1	TRBJ2-7	TGTGCCAGCAGCTTGGCCAACAGGGGCGGCTACGAGCAGTACTTC	CASSLANRGGYEQYF
-	TRBV20-1	-	TRBJ2-2	TGCAGTGCTAGAGGCCCCGGGACCCACAAGGAGCTGTTTTTT	CSARGPGTHKELFF
few	TRBV20-1	-	TRBJ1-1	TGCAGTGCTAGCGCAGCAATAAACACTGAAGCTTTCTTT	CSASAAINTEAFF
-	TRBV7-9	TRBD2	TRBJ2-2	TGTGCCAGCAGCTCCAGAGCGGGAGGGCGCGAGGAGCTGTTTTTT	CASSSRAGGREELFF
-	TRBV9	-	TRBJ1-1	TGTGCCAGCAGTCCGGCAGGGAAAGCTGAAGCTTTCTTT	CASSPAGKAEAFF
-	TRBV20-1	TRBD1	TRBJ1-5	TGCAATCCCGACAGGGGGTCTATCTCTCAGCCCCAGCATTTT	CNPDRGSISQPQHF
-	TRBV2	-	TRBJ2-7	TGTGCCAGCAGTGTAGCCAGTACCTACGAGCAGTACTTC	CASSVASTYEQYF
-	TRBV24-1	-	TRBJ2-3	TGTGCCACCAGGTCAGGGGAATCAGATACGCAGTATTTT	CATRSGESDTQYF
many	TRBV2	-	TRBJ1-2	TGTGCCAGCAGTGAAGCGCGAGGGGGATATGGCTACACCTTC	CASSEARGGYGYTF
-	TRBV11-2	TRBD1	TRBJ1-4	TGTGCCAGCAGCCAGACCAGGGGGGGTGAAAAACTGTTTTTT	CASSQTRGGEKLFF
-	TRBV7-6	TRBD1	TRBJ1-5	TGTGCCAGCAGTGTATTAGGGGGCAGGCAGCCCCAGCATTTT	CASSVLGGRQPQHF
-	TRBV19	-	TRBJ1-2	TGTGCCAGTAGTATTATAGCCAACTATGGCTACACCTTC	CASSIIANYGYTF
once	TRBV24-1	-	TRBJ2-2	TGTGCCACCAGTGAACCGTCCACAGGGCGCCCGTACACCGGGGAGCTGTTTTTT	CATSEPSTGRPYTGELFF
-	TRBV7-3	-	TRBJ2-2	TGTGCCAGCAGCCCATGGGCTGCCGCGAACACCGGGGAGCTGTTTTTT	CASSPWAAANTGELFF
many	TRBV7-2	TRBD1	TRBJ1-1	TGTGCCAGCAGCTTGACAGGGTTGGCGGCTTTCTTT	CASSLTGLAAFF
many	TRBV2	-	TRBJ2-2	TGTGCCAGCAGTGTCTTCGGGGAGCTGTTTTTT	CASSVFGELFF
many	TRBV9	TRBD2	TRBJ2-7	TGTGCCAGCAGCGTAGGTACTAGCGGGAACTACGAGCAGTACTTC	CASSVGTSGNYEQYF
-	TRBV6-5	-	TRBJ2-2	TGTGCCAGCAGTTACTCGTTCGAGAACACCGGGGAGCTGTTTTTT	CASSYSFENTGELFF
few	TRBV4-1	-	TRBJ2-7	TGCGCCAGCAGCCATGACGACACCAATTCCTACGAGCAGTACTTC	CASSHDDTNSYEQYF
many	TRBV10-3	-	TRBJ1-3	TGTGCCATCAGGGGACGGAGGGATGGAAACACCATATATTTT	CAIRGRRDGNTIYF
-	TRBV7-2	-	TRBJ1-1	TGTGCCAGCAGCTTAATCTTGGCAGGGAGCACTGAAGCTTTCTTT	CASSLILAGSTEAFF
-	TRBV5-1	-	TRBJ1-5	TGCGCCAGCAGCTTGGTTCGGGGTCGGAGCAATCAGCCCCAGCATTTT	CASSLVRGRSNQPQHF
-	TRBV29-1	-	TRBJ1-1	TGCAGCGTTGCGGGTGGGAAGGAGACTGAAGCTTTCTTT	CSVAGGKETEAFF
few	TRBV10-3	TRBD1	TRBJ1-6	TGTGCCGTCAGGAGGGGGCTAAGTAATTCACCCCTCCACTTT	CAVRRGLSNSPLHF
-	TRBV24-1	TRBD2	TRBJ2-1	TGTGCCACCAGTGACCAGCGGGAGTTCGGCTACAATGAGCAGTTCTTC	CATSDQREFGYNEQFF
-	TRBV2	TRBD2	TRBJ2-7	TGTGCCAGCAGCGATCTCGCGGGAGGGCCTACCGACGAGCAGTACTTC	CASSDLAGGPTDEQYF
-	TRBV25-1	-	TRBJ1-2	TGTGCCAGCGTTGAAAGGGCAGGGAACTATGGCTACACCTTC	CASVERAGNYGYTF
once	TRBV25-1	-	TRBJ1-2	TGTGCCAGCAGTACCTCAGGGCTCTCTGGCTACACCTTC	CASSTSGLSGYTF
many	TRBV20-1	-	TRBJ2-7	TGCAGTGCTAGAGGTGGTGGAGTTGGCGAGCAGTACTTC	CSARGGGVGEQYF
-	TRBV29-1	-	TRBJ1-1	TGCAGCGCGCCCGGGCTGACGAACACTGAAGCTTTCTTT	CSAPGLTNTEAFF
-	TRBV24-1	TRBD2	TRBJ2-7	TGTGCCACCAGTGACCCTTGGGGCGGGAGCCCCTACGAGCAGTACTTC	CATSDPWGGSPYEQYF
-	TRBV9	TRBD1	TRBJ1-2	TGTGCCAGCAGAGAACCCGGGACAGGGATTGAAGGCTACACCTTC	CASREPGTGIEGYTF
-	TRBV3-1	-	TRBJ1-5	TGTGCCAGCAGCCAAGGGTTACGGCAGCCCCAGCATTTT	CASSQGLRQPQHF
-	TRBV7-3	-	TRBJ2-2	TGTGCCAGCAGCCTCGGGACCCCTGCCGGGGAGCTGTTTTTT	CASSLGTPAGELFF
-	TRBV5-1	-	TRBJ2-3	TGCGCCAGCAGCTTGGACAGAGGAGATACGCAGTATTTT	CASSLDRGDTQYF
-	TRBV9	-	TRBJ2-3	TGTGCCAGCAGCGGACTAGTATCTACAGATACGCAGTATTTT	CASSGLVSTDTQYF
-	TRBV7-2	-	TRBJ2-7	TGTGCCAGCAGCCTCGCCGCTCAAGGATACGAGCAGTACTTC	CASSLAAQGYEQYF